This TCR beta chain was captured by sequencing in a study of CD8+CD57+ T cells in acquired aplastic anemia. Looking at the study overall: The DNA of sorted CD4+ and CD8+ cells averaged around 3.2 ug.

This clonotype was counted at least ten times. Its antigen is unknown. It was patients with CD8+CD57+ cell expansion by flow cytometry who were chosen for sequencing. Blood was sampled before the patients had received any therapy. The CDR3 has 17 residues. Germline CDR1 reads SGHRS; CDR2 reads YFSETQ. The V segment lost 4 bases and the J segment 6 bases; nucleotides outside the gene matches: 10. The template for TCR beta VDJ and CDR3 sequence profiling was genomic DNA. TCRdb re-called the reads through MiXCR, storing one row per CDR3 protein. The data contain roughly 280,000 distinct CDR3 sequences, roughly 61% of them singletons. Study outcomes and limitations: Common to patients and controls were about 31 CD8+ CDR3 sequences. Patients did not significantly differ from controls in CD8+ Simpson's diversity.

The sample comprised sorted CD4+, CD8+, or CD8+CD57+ T cells (not recorded which) from PBMCs. The rearrangement uses TRBV5-1 and TRBJ2-3, with 14 bases aligning to TRBD2. This TCR derives from a human donor with aplastic anemia. The CDR3 DNA sequence: TGCGCCAGCAGCCTAGGGACTAGCGGGAGTTGGGCGGATACGCAGTATTTT. It yields the protein CASSLGTSGSWADTQYF.